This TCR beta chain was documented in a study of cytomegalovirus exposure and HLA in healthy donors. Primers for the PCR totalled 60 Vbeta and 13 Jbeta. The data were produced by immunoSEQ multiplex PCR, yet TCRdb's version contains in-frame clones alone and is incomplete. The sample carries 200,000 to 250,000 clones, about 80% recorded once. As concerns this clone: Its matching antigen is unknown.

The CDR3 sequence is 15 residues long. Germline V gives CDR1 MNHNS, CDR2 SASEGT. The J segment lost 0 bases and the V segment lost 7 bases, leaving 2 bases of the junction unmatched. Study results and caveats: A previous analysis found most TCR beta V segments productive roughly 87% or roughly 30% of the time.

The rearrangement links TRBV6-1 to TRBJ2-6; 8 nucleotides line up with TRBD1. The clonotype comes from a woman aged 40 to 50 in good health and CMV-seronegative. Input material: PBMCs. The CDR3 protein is CASTGQGSGANVLTF. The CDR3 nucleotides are TGTGCCAGCACCGGACAGGGCTCTGGGGCCAACGTCCTGACTTTC.